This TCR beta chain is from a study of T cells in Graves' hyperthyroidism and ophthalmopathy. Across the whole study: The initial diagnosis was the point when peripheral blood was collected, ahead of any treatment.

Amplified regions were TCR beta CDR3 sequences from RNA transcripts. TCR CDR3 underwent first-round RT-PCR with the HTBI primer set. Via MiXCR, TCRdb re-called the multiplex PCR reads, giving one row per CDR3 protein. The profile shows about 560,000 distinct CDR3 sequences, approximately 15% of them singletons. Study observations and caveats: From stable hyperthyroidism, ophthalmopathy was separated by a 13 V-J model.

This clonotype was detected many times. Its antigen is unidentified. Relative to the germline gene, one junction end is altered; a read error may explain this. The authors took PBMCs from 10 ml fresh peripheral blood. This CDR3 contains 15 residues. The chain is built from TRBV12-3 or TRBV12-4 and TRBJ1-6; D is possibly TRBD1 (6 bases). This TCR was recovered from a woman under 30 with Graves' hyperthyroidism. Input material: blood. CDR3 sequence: CASSLTGSYNSPLHF. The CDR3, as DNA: TGCGCCAGCAGCTTGACAGGATCGTATAATTCACCCCTCCACTTT.